The clone carrying this T cell receptor beta chain has only one observation. Germline loops: CDR1 SGHTA, CDR2 FQGNSA. After removal of 2 bases from V and 7 bases from J, the junction contained 5 bases not matched to a gene. This CDR3 comprises 14 residues. Original processing notes: Using reference gene primer amplification, nucleated cell counts were estimated. Only in-frame clones appear in the TCRdb table, and some are missing; sequencing was by immunoSEQ multiplex PCR. V and J calls and clone size are given by that table; D and trimming were obtained from the DNA. The repertoire holds roughly 200,000 clones, with roughly 79% as singletons. The data are from a study of blood T cell repertoires in COVID-19. Patients in Seattle were enrolled during active infection, then followed longitudinally.

Sequencing was done on a sample of peripheral blood. The rearrangement uses TRBV7-2 and TRBJ2-3; 8 bases fit TRBD2. The clonotype was recovered from a woman aged 40 to 55 with COVID-19, enrolled during active disease. CDR3 sequence reads: CASSLTGGRNTQYF. The DNA for the CDR3 is TGTGCCAGCAGCTTAACGGGGGGGAGGAATACGCAGTATTTT.